Following are 10 T cell receptor beta chains from one sample sequenced in a study of blood T cell repertoires in COVID-19. Sequencing used immunoSEQ multiplex PCR; TCRdb keeps in-frame clones, though not all of them. The sample carries 330,000 or so clones, about nine tenths recorded once. The sample comprised PBMCs or T cells enriched from blood (not recorded which). Source of these receptors: a woman aged 30 to 39 who had been exposed to COVID-19.

This clone was seen a single time. The chain couples TRBV7-2 to TRBJ2-3; 7 nucleotides match TRBD2. The trim removed 5 bases at V and 2 bases at J, leaving 10 bases unmatched. Germline lookup yields CDR1 SGHTA and CDR2 FQGNSA. The CDR3 runs to 16 residues. As DNA, the CDR3 is TGTGCCAGCAGCCCCCCAGGGCTAGCGGTCACAGATACGCAGTATTTT. Its protein is CASSPPGLAVTDTQYF.

The chain joins TRBV11-2 to TRBJ2-1; 8 positions agree with TRBD2. V lost 1 base and J lost 7; bases outside the gene matches: 9. Germline V gene lookup returns CDR1 SGHAT and CDR2 FQNNGV. The CDR3 has 16 amino acids. The CDR3 region has the DNA TGTGCCAGCAGCTTAGCGGGGGGGCTGGCTGCGAATGAGCAGTTCTTC. It yields the protein CASSLAGGLAANEQFF. Filled out from reference TRBV11-2 and TRBJ2-1, the complete variable domain reads EAGVAQSPRYKIIEKRQSVAFWCNPISGHATLYWYQQILGQGPKLLIQFQNNGVVDDSQLPKDRFSAERLKGVDSTLKIQPAKLEDSAVYLCASSLAGGLAANEQFFGPGTRLTVL.

The chain couples TRBV2 to TRBJ2-3; 8 bases agree with TRBD2. Germline-derived CDR1 and CDR2 are SNHLY and FYNNEI. CDR3 length equals 13 residues. V shed 6 bases, J shed 4 bases, and the junction held 3 bases outside the gene matches. As DNA, the CDR3 is TGTGCCAGCAGCCGGGGGGGGCCAGATACGCAGTATTTT. Translation: CASSRGGPDTQYF.

The chain joins TRBV11-3 to TRBJ1-1; 7 nucleotides match TRBD1. V trimming: 4 bases; J trimming: 4 bases; junction bases outside the gene matches: 6. The germline CDR1 and CDR2 sequences are SGHNT and YENEEA. The CDR3 is 14 residues long. The CDR3 loop is CASSWAGGSTEAFF. CDR3 sequence (DNA): TGTGCCAGCAGCTGGGCAGGGGGAAGCACTGAAGCTTTCTTT.

A few counts support this clone. The V and J genes are TRBV27 and TRBJ1-2, with a weak D call TRBD1 (6 bases). Trimming removed 4 bases from V and 6 bases from J, with 15 bases in between. Per germline, CDR1 MNHEY and CDR2 SMNVEV (reference sequence). CDR3 length: 14 residues. The chain's CDR3 is CASSYRVKSDGYTF. The CDR3, as DNA: TGTGCCAGCAGTTACAGGGTAAAGTCGGATGGCTACACCTTC.

The chain couples TRBV19 to TRBJ1-1; D unclear. Germline values: CDR1 LNHDA, CDR2 SQIVND (reference sequence). Trimming pared 1 base from V and 0 bases from J, leaving 9 bases between. The CDR3 consists of 15 residues. The CDR3 region is CASSIASTVNTEAFF. CDR3 nucleotide sequence: TGTGCCAGTAGTATAGCCTCCACAGTGAACACTGAAGCTTTCTTT.

This rearrangement joins TRBV28 to TRBJ1-2, with D tentatively TRBD1 (6 bases). The CDR3 loop spans 15 amino acids. Trimming took off 3 bases at V and 4 bases at J, with 15 bases between the two ends. CDR1 MDHEN and CDR2 SYDVKM come from the germline V gene. DNA of the CDR3: TGTGCCAGCAGTTTCCCCCAAGGGGGGGGCTATGGCTACACCTTC. This translates into CASSFPQGGGYGYTF.

The chain employs TRBV11-2 and TRBJ2-3; maybe TRBD1 (5 bases). Germline-derived CDR1 and CDR2 are SGHAT and FQNNGV. Trimming removed 5 bases from V and 0 bases from J, with 12 bases in between. The length of the CDR3 is 15 residues. CDR3 in DNA: TGTGCCAGCAGCCCCGGACACGCTAGCACAGATACGCAGTATTTT. Translating gives CASSPGHASTDTQYF.

V gene TRBV10-3 combines with J gene TRBJ1-2; possible D gene TRBD1, 5 bases. This CDR3 has 19 residues. Looked up from germline, CDR1 is ENHRY and CDR2 is SYGVKD. V gave up 0 bases and J gave up 4 bases, with 24 bases separating them. CDR3 in amino acids: CAISESIKGSGNRGYGYTF. CDR3 in DNA: TGTGCCATCAGTGAGTCGATCAAGGGCTCGGGTAATAGGGGCTATGGCTACACCTTC.

The chain uses TRBV19 and TRBJ1-5; unclear D gene. The CDR3 covers 15 residues. The V gene's germline CDR1 is LNHDA and CDR2 SQIVND (reference sequence). Deletions cut 5 bases from V and 2 bases from J, with 13 bases between. DNA for the CDR3: TGTGCCAGTAGTTTTGGCAGTTCAGGCAATCAGCCCCAGCATTTT. Encoded protein: CASSFGSSGNQPQHF.